The rows below give T cell receptor beta chains drawn from one sample of a study of blood T cell repertoires in COVID-19. Clones were sequenced by immunoSEQ multiplex PCR, and TCRdb holds only the in-frame ones, with some missing. The sample has hundreds of thousands of clones, more than 80% seen once. Sequenced: PBMCs or T cells enriched from blood (not recorded which). These receptors originate from a man over 45 who had been exposed to COVID-19. Each CDR3 is given with its conserved first and last residue. The order of the fields is J gene, clone size, CDR3 length, V gene, D gene, CDR3 protein, CDR3 DNA. The D gene is left open where the match is weak. Expanded clones get a size class; other rows say once, few or many, or leave the size out.

j_call: TRBJ2-2; clone_size: NA; cdr3_length: 13; v_call: TRBV18; d_call: TRBD1; cdr3_aa: CASFRDSTGELFF; cdr3_nt: TGTGCCAGCTTCCGGGACAGCACCGGGGAGCTGTTTTTT
j_call: TRBJ2-4; clone_size: NA; cdr3_length: 14; v_call: TRBV27; d_call: NA; cdr3_aa: CASADSPTKNIQYF; cdr3_nt: TGTGCCAGCGCCGACAGCCCGACCAAAAACATTCAGTACTTC
j_call: TRBJ1-6; clone_size: NA; cdr3_length: 15; v_call: TRBV6-5; d_call: NA; cdr3_aa: CASSYSWDTDSPLHF; cdr3_nt: TGTGCCAGCAGTTACTCCTGGGACACAGATTCACCCCTCCACTTT
j_call: TRBJ1-2; clone_size: NA; cdr3_length: 14; v_call: TRBV28; d_call: TRBD1; cdr3_aa: CASSSGQSVAGYTF; cdr3_nt: TGTGCCAGCAGTTCGGGACAGTCGGTCGCAGGCTACACCTTC
j_call: TRBJ2-1; clone_size: few; cdr3_length: 18; v_call: TRBV19; d_call: TRBD2; cdr3_aa: CASSILRSSGGTYNEQFF; cdr3_nt: TGTGCCAGTAGTATTCTGAGGTCTAGCGGGGGGACGTACAATGAGCAGTTCTTC
j_call: TRBJ2-2; clone_size: NA; cdr3_length: 14; v_call: TRBV10-3; d_call: TRBD1; cdr3_aa: CAIRGQGGTGELFF; cdr3_nt: TGTGCCATCAGGGGACAGGGGGGCACCGGGGAGCTGTTTTTT
j_call: TRBJ1-1; clone_size: NA; cdr3_length: 15; v_call: TRBV28; d_call: TRBD1; cdr3_aa: CASSPSQTGATEAFF; cdr3_nt: TGTGCCAGCAGTCCTTCACAGACAGGGGCCACTGAAGCTTTCTTT
j_call: TRBJ2-1; clone_size: NA; cdr3_length: 12; v_call: TRBV24-1; d_call: NA; cdr3_aa: CATSAEYNEQFF; cdr3_nt: TGTGCCACCAGTGCGGAGTACAATGAGCAGTTCTTC
j_call: TRBJ2-7; clone_size: NA; cdr3_length: 14; v_call: TRBV7-8; d_call: NA; cdr3_aa: CASSLAAAEGEQYF; cdr3_nt: TGTGCCAGCAGCTTAGCGGCTGCTGAGGGAGAGCAGTACTTC
j_call: TRBJ1-4; clone_size: NA; cdr3_length: 15; v_call: TRBV19; d_call: NA; cdr3_aa: CASTLTGTFEEKLFF; cdr3_nt: TGTGCCAGTACCCTGACCGGGACTTTTGAAGAAAAACTGTTTTTT
j_call: TRBJ1-2; clone_size: NA; cdr3_length: 15; v_call: TRBV6-5; d_call: TRBD1; cdr3_aa: CASSYRTGGRYGYTF; cdr3_nt: TGTGCCAGCAGTTATCGGACAGGGGGACGCTATGGCTACACCTTC
j_call: TRBJ2-5; clone_size: NA; cdr3_length: 16; v_call: TRBV11-1; d_call: TRBD1; cdr3_aa: CASSYRLTGTQETQYF; cdr3_nt: TGTGCCAGCAGCTACAGATTGACAGGGACCCAAGAGACCCAGTACTTC
j_call: TRBJ1-4; clone_size: NA; cdr3_length: 19; v_call: TRBV10-3; d_call: NA; cdr3_aa: CAISESLGLRAEGGEKLFF; cdr3_nt: TGTGCCATCAGTGAGTCCCTTGGCCTGAGGGCGGAAGGGGGTGAAAAACTGTTTTTT
j_call: TRBJ1-3; clone_size: NA; cdr3_length: 15; v_call: TRBV27; d_call: NA; cdr3_aa: CASSLSARAGNTIYF; cdr3_nt: TGTGCCAGCAGTTTATCCGCGCGAGCCGGAAACACCATATATTTT
j_call: TRBJ2-1; clone_size: NA; cdr3_length: 15; v_call: TRBV24-1; d_call: TRBD2; cdr3_aa: CATSDLAGVGNEQFF; cdr3_nt: TGTGCCACCAGTGATTTAGCGGGAGTGGGCAATGAGCAGTTCTTC
j_call: TRBJ2-2; clone_size: NA; cdr3_length: 14; v_call: TRBV28; d_call: NA; cdr3_aa: CASLSAEGTGELFF; cdr3_nt: TGTGCCAGTCTAAGTGCGGAGGGGACCGGGGAGCTGTTTTTT
j_call: TRBJ2-5; clone_size: NA; cdr3_length: 19; v_call: TRBV29-1; d_call: TRBD2; cdr3_aa: CSVEGFGGGAPLGQETQYF; cdr3_nt: TGCAGCGTTGAAGGGTTTGGCGGGGGGGCCCCGTTGGGTCAAGAGACCCAGTACTTC
j_call: TRBJ2-2; clone_size: NA; cdr3_length: 13; v_call: TRBV24-1; d_call: NA; cdr3_aa: CATTGKNTGELFF; cdr3_nt: TGTGCCACCACAGGGAAGAACACCGGGGAGCTGTTTTTT
j_call: TRBJ2-1; clone_size: NA; cdr3_length: 18; v_call: TRBV5-6; d_call: TRBD2; cdr3_aa: CASSLGPPSGSSYNEQFF; cdr3_nt: TGTGCCAGCAGCTTGGGCCCCCCTAGCGGGAGTTCCTACAATGAGCAGTTCTTC
j_call: TRBJ1-2; clone_size: NA; cdr3_length: 13; v_call: TRBV9; d_call: NA; cdr3_aa: CASSGRVNYGYTF; cdr3_nt: TGTGCCAGCAGTGGCAGGGTGAACTATGGCTACACCTTC
j_call: TRBJ1-1; clone_size: NA; cdr3_length: 14; v_call: TRBV5-1; d_call: NA; cdr3_aa: CASSASRVNTEAFF; cdr3_nt: TGCGCCAGCAGCGCGAGCAGGGTGAACACTGAAGCTTTCTTT
j_call: TRBJ2-6; clone_size: few; cdr3_length: 18; v_call: TRBV25-1; d_call: TRBD1; cdr3_aa: CASSGRTGDSSGANVLTF; cdr3_nt: TGTGCCAGCAGTGGACGGACAGGAGACAGCTCTGGGGCCAACGTCCTGACTTTC
j_call: TRBJ2-3; clone_size: NA; cdr3_length: 15; v_call: TRBV28; d_call: NA; cdr3_aa: CASSLPGDSTDTQYF; cdr3_nt: TGTGCCAGCAGTTTACCAGGGGATAGCACAGATACGCAGTATTTT
j_call: TRBJ1-1; clone_size: once; cdr3_length: 13; v_call: TRBV9; d_call: NA; cdr3_aa: CASSARVNTEAFF; cdr3_nt: TGTGCCAGCAGCGCGAGGGTGAACACTGAAGCTTTCTTT
j_call: TRBJ1-2; clone_size: NA; cdr3_length: 16; v_call: TRBV7-9; d_call: TRBD1; cdr3_aa: CASSLYTGVGGHGYTF; cdr3_nt: TGTGCCAGCAGCTTGTACACAGGGGTCGGTGGGCATGGCTACACCTTC
j_call: TRBJ1-6; clone_size: NA; cdr3_length: 14; v_call: TRBV5-4; d_call: NA; cdr3_aa: CASSLDSFNSPLHF; cdr3_nt: TGTGCCAGCAGCTTGGACAGCTTCAATTCACCCCTCCACTTT
j_call: TRBJ1-6; clone_size: NA; cdr3_length: 15; v_call: TRBV10-2; d_call: NA; cdr3_aa: CASSMTGRHNSPLHF; cdr3_nt: TGCGCCAGCAGCATGACAGGCCGACATAATTCACCCCTCCACTTT
j_call: TRBJ2-7; clone_size: NA; cdr3_length: 16; v_call: TRBV4-2; d_call: NA; cdr3_aa: CASSQEEGSGSYEQYF; cdr3_nt: TGTGCCAGCAGCCAAGAGGAAGGCAGCGGTTCCTACGAGCAGTACTTC
j_call: TRBJ2-5; clone_size: NA; cdr3_length: 16; v_call: TRBV9; d_call: TRBD2; cdr3_aa: CASSVGSRLAFQTQYF; cdr3_nt: TGTGCCAGCAGCGTAGGATCGAGACTAGCTTTCCAGACCCAGTACTTC
j_call: TRBJ1-2; clone_size: NA; cdr3_length: 19; v_call: TRBV7-9; d_call: NA; cdr3_aa: CASSSFSMERARGGYGYTF; cdr3_nt: TGTGCCAGCAGCTCGTTCAGTATGGAACGGGCCCGAGGGGGCTATGGCTACACCTTC
j_call: TRBJ1-5; clone_size: once; cdr3_length: 15; v_call: TRBV7-9; d_call: NA; cdr3_aa: CASSLGQAWNQPQHF; cdr3_nt: TGTGCCAGCAGCTTAGGGCAGGCGTGGAATCAGCCCCAGCATTTT
j_call: TRBJ2-5; clone_size: once; cdr3_length: 14; v_call: TRBV30; d_call: TRBD2; cdr3_aa: CAWSVWGGRSSQYF; cdr3_nt: TGTGCCTGGAGTGTATGGGGCGGGAGGTCGTCCCAGTACTTC
j_call: TRBJ1-5; clone_size: NA; cdr3_length: 15; v_call: TRBV6-5; d_call: NA; cdr3_aa: CASKNEGGSNQPQHF; cdr3_nt: TGTGCCAGCAAGAACGAGGGCGGTAGCAATCAGCCCCAGCATTTT
j_call: TRBJ1-2; clone_size: NA; cdr3_length: 12; v_call: TRBV12-3/TRBV12-4; d_call: NA; cdr3_aa: CASRPLQESYTF; cdr3_nt: TGTGCCAGCAGACCATTACAGGAATCCTACACCTTC
j_call: TRBJ2-3; clone_size: NA; cdr3_length: 19; v_call: TRBV28; d_call: TRBD2; cdr3_aa: CASSFPPGTSGGGTDTQYF; cdr3_nt: TGTGCCAGCAGTTTTCCTCCCGGGACTAGCGGGGGGGGCACAGATACGCAGTATTTT